These 21 T cell receptor beta chains came from one sample sequenced in a study of CD8+ T cells in alopecia areata (dated by TCRdb to about 2018). Library method: the immunoSEQ multiplex PCR assay. To provide template for TCR sequencing, every sample had RNA extracted and reverse transcribed into cDNA. TCRdb mirrors the immuneACCESS table, restricted to in-frame sequences. Some clones are absent from its copies; in checked studies, under half trace to an unresolved V gene, and the reason for the others is unknown. This sample gives some 100,000 clones in total; around 40% of them show up just once. The biggest ten clones account for 18% of the sample. The time point label on this specimen signifies: 20 to 30 weeks on oral tofacitinib. The treatment or condition label corresponds to: oral pan-JAK inhibitor, 5-10 mg twice daily. The sequencing here drew on CD8+ T cells sorted from blood, taken at week 24, from a patient treated with tofacitinib. Receptors were obtained from a human donor with alopecia areata.

This chain joins TRBV9 and TRBJ2-1; D is unresolved. Germline loops: CDR1 SGDLS, CDR2 YYNGEE. The V end was cut by 3 bases, the J end by 3 bases, with 4 bases between. This CDR3 spans 12 amino acids. The CDR3: CASSEDYNEQFF. The CDR3 DNA reads TGTGCCAGCAGCGAGGACTACAATGAGCAGTTCTTC.

This clone was picked up a small number of times. The chain joins TRBV7-9 to TRBJ2-1, with 8 nucleotides matching TRBD2. Germline V gene sequence: CDR1 SEHNR, CDR2 FQNEAQ (reference sequence). The CDR3 length is 13 residues. J was trimmed by 10 bases and V by 5 bases; bases with no gene match: 7. CDR3 nucleotides: TGTGCCAGCAGCGCTAGCGGGCTTATGGAGCAGTTCTTC. Amino acids: CASSASGLMEQFF.

This chain uses TRBV7-2 with TRBJ1-5; D ambiguous. V was cut by 3 bases and J by 7 bases, with 13 bases left in between. Germline V lookup: CDR1 SGHTA, CDR2 FQGNSA. The CDR3 runs 14 residues. The CDR3 reads CASSFLASEQPQHF. DNA for the CDR3: TGTGCCAGCAGCTTCCTAGCTTCGGAGCAGCCCCAGCATTTT. The entire variable domain, with the rest obtained from reference TRBV7-2 and TRBJ1-5, is as follows: GAGVSQSPSNKVTEKGKDVELRCDPISGHTALYWYRQSLGQGLEFLIYFQGNSAPDKSGLPSDRFSAERTGGSVSTLTIQRTQQEDSAVYLCASSFLASEQPQHFGDGTRLSIL.

The CDR3 DNA follows: TGCGCCAGCAGCGGAACAGGGACTACTAGCACAGATACGCAGTATTTT. This encodes CASSGTGTTSTDTQYF. The gene calls are TRBV4-1 and TRBJ2-3; a weak D match, TRBD2 (7 bases). This CDR3 has 16 amino acids. Trimming stripped 5 bases from V and 0 bases from J, with 15 bases between. The germline gives CDR1 MGHRA, CDR2 YSYEKL.

About this clone itself: Other DNA sequences in this specimen translate into the identical CDR3. V gene TRBV29-1 combines with J gene TRBJ1-2; D is unresolved. CDR1 is SQVTM and CDR2 is ANQGSEA in the germline V gene. This CDR3 contains 12 residues. V shed 4 bases and J shed 8 bases, with 14 bases lying between them. CDR3 sequence (DNA): TGCAGCGTTGTTTTGGGAGAAGGGGGCTACACCTTC. It yields the protein CSVVLGEGGYTF.

There are a few counts of this clone. V usage is TRBV10-1 and J usage is TRBJ1-2; D uncertain. The V gene lost 5 bases and the J gene lost 2 bases, with 12 bases spanning the gap. Germline V gives CDR1 WNHNN, CDR2 SYGVQD (reference sequence). This CDR3 spans 14 amino acids. The CDR3 protein is CASSKDGMNYGYTF. In nucleotides, the CDR3 is TGCGCCAGCAGTAAGGACGGAATGAACTATGGCTACACCTTC.

The chain carries TRBV27 and TRBJ2-5; D possibly corresponds to TRBD2 (6 bases). The CDR3 runs to 15 residues. Germline loops: CDR1 MNHEY, CDR2 SMNVEV (reference sequence). V dropped 6 bases and J dropped 7 bases, with 21 bases sitting between them. The CDR3 region has the DNA TGTGCCAGCAGGGTGTACGGGAGCTACCAGGGGACCCAGTACTTC. Encoded protein: CASRVYGSYQGTQYF.

The chain joins TRBV29-1 to TRBJ2-1, with a possible D match to TRBD1 (6 bases). This CDR3 spans 13 amino acids. V dropped 4 bases and J dropped 3 bases, with 10 bases sitting between them. Germline V CDR1 and CDR2: SQVTM, ANQGSEA. In DNA form, the CDR3 reads TGCAGCGTTGCAGCAGGGGACTACAATGAGCAGTTCTTC. This sequence encodes CSVAAGDYNEQFF.

The chain is built from TRBV6-1 and TRBJ2-7; possibly TRBD1 for D (7 bases). Germline lookup yields CDR1 MNHNS and CDR2 SASEGT. CDR3 length: 15 residues. Trimming took 2 bases from V and 1 from J, leaving 12 bases between them. Written as DNA, the CDR3 is TGTGCCAGCAGTGAACTGCCAGGGGGGTCCTACGAGCAGTACTTC. It translates to CASSELPGGSYEQYF.

The chain couples TRBV11-2 to TRBJ1-1; D is perhaps TRBD1 (5 bases). The CDR3 is 15 residues long. V lost 1 base and J lost 0, with 9 bases in between. The germline gives CDR1 SGHAT, CDR2 FQNNGV. The CDR3: CASSLGRAMNTEAFF. CDR3 nucleotides: TGTGCCAGCAGCTTAGGCAGGGCGATGAACACTGAAGCTTTCTTT.

The V call is TRBV5-4, the J call TRBJ2-5; D might be TRBD1 (5 bases). V was pared by 6 bases and J by 2 bases, with 17 bases between. Looked up from germline, CDR1 is SGHNT and CDR2 is YYREEE (reference sequence). The CDR3 extends over 15 amino acids. In nucleotides, the CDR3 is TGTGCCAGCAAGAACCAGGGATGGGGACAAGAGACCCAGTACTTC. It codes for CASKNQGWGQETQYF.

The V and J genes are TRBV7-9 and TRBJ2-7; TRBD2 agrees at 11 bases. The CDR3 length is 13 residues. Germline V CDR1 and CDR2: SEHNR, FQNEAQ (reference sequence). After removal of 6 bases from V and 4 bases from J, the junction contained 2 bases not matched to a gene. Written as DNA, the CDR3 is TGTGCCAGCAGGGGACTAGCGGAGTACGAGCAGTACTTC. This sequence encodes CASRGLAEYEQYF.

In its sample, this clone was seen many times. This chain connects TRBV25-1 to TRBJ2-7; D not certain. The germline CDR1 and CDR2 sequences are MGHDK and SYGVNS. This CDR3 contains 13 residues. The V gene lost 3 bases and the J gene lost 4 bases, with 10 bases spanning the gap. CDR3 amino acids: CASSEGLGYEQYF. In DNA form, the CDR3 reads TGTGCCAGCAGTGAGGGTCTCGGGTACGAGCAGTACTTC.

This clone occurred a few times. The chain uses TRBV4-1 and TRBJ2-1; 8 bases fit TRBD1. The length of the CDR3 is 15 residues. Trimming at V came to 4 bases and at J to 6 bases, leaving 8 bases not matched to a gene. Per the germline V gene, CDR1 is MGHRA and CDR2 is YSYEKL. DNA of the CDR3: TGCGCCAGCAGCCCCTTCGGGACAGGAAGCAATGAGCAGTTCTTC. Protein product: CASSPFGTGSNEQFF.

The chain is built from TRBV2 and TRBJ2-6; no clear D gene. Germline CDR1 reads SNHLY; CDR2 reads FYNNEI. The CDR3 is made up of 13 amino acids. Trimming removed 2 bases from V and 5 bases from J, with 4 bases in between. CDR3 residues: CASSEKRANVLTF. DNA for the CDR3: TGTGCCAGCAGTGAAAAGAGGGCCAACGTCCTGACTTTC.

This clone was observed a few times. The chain combines TRBV7-9 with TRBJ2-1; no definite D call. V dropped 3 bases and J dropped 6 bases, with 12 bases sitting between them. CDR3 length: 14 residues. Germline V gives CDR1 SEHNR, CDR2 FQNEAQ (reference sequence). The CDR3 bases are TGTGCCAGCAGCTTGCAGGAACGAGTCAATGAGCAGTTCTTC. This encodes CASSLQERVNEQFF.

The chain links TRBV5-6 to TRBJ1-5; D ambiguous. Germline CDR1 SGHDT, CDR2 YYEEEE. The V end was cut by 3 bases, the J end by 3 bases, with 4 bases between. CDR3 length equals 12 residues. This CDR3 reads CASSSYNQPQHF. CDR3 coding DNA: TGTGCCAGCAGCTCCTACAATCAGCCCCAGCATTTT.

The sample holds a few counts of this clone. The J gene is TRBJ2-6, the V gene TRBV28, with TRBD2 identical over 7 bases. The CDR3 spans 15 residues. In germline, CDR1 is MDHEN, CDR2 SYDVKM. Trimming took 2 bases from V and 2 from J; bases not matched to a gene: 0. For the CDR3, the DNA is TGTGCCAGCAGTTTAGGGGGGGCTGGGGCCAACGTCCTGACTTTC. Protein: CASSLGGAGANVLTF.

V is TRBV30 and J is TRBJ1-1, with D uncertain. The germline V gene encodes CDR1 GTSNPN and CDR2 SVGIG (reference sequence). The germline V and J ends were trimmed by 1 base and 3 bases, with 9 bases remaining between them. The CDR3 runs to 13 residues. The CDR3 protein is CAWSDTGYTEAFF. The DNA for the CDR3 is TGTGCCTGGAGTGATACCGGGTACACTGAAGCTTTCTTT.

The V gene is TRBV7-9, the J gene TRBJ2-6; perhaps TRBD1 as D (5 bases). The CDR3 is 14 amino acids. CDR1 is SEHNR, CDR2 FQNEAQ, per germline (reference sequence). Trimming removed 5 bases from V and 1 base from J, with 6 bases in between. In nucleotides, the CDR3 is TGTGCCAGCAGCCCAGGGTCTGGGGCCAACGTCCTGACTTTC. It translates to CASSPGSGANVLTF.

CDR3 bases: TGTGCCGTCACCCCTCGTGTCGGCACAGATACGCAGTATTTT. Protein sequence: CAVTPRVGTDTQYF. This chain joins TRBV2 and TRBJ2-3; the D is unclear. CDR1 is SNHLY and CDR2 is FYNNEI in the germline V gene. The CDR3 extends over 14 amino acids. The V and J ends lost 11 bases and 1 base respectively, with 16 bases between them.